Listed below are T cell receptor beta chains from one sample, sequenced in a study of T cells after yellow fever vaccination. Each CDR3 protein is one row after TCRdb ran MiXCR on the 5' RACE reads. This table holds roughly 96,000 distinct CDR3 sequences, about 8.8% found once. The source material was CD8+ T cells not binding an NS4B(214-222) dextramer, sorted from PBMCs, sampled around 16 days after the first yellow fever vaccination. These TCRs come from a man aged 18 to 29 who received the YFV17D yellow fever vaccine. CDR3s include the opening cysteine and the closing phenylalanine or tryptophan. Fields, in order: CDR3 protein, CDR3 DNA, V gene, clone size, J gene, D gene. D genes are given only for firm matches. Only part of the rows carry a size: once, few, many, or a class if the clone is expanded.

CASGGLSSNQPQHF TGTGCCAGTGGCGGACTGTCCAGCAATCAGCCCCAGCATTTT TRBV19 . TRBJ1-5 .
CASSEQGNTEAFF TGTGCCAGCAGTGAACAGGGGAACACTGAAGCTTTCTTT TRBV2 . TRBJ1-1 .
CASSFKGAFSEQYF TGTGCCAGCAGTTTCAAAGGGGCGTTCTCCGAGCAGTACTTC TRBV12-3/TRBV12-4 many TRBJ2-7 .
CASSHPGGQAEQYF TGTGCCAGCAGCCACCCGGGTGGTCAGGCCGAGCAGTACTTC TRBV3-1 many TRBJ2-7 .
CASTDTGSYNQPQHF TGTGCCAGCACCGACACAGGGTCTTACAATCAGCCCCAGCATTTT TRBV12-3/TRBV12-4 few TRBJ1-5 .
CASTSGGSSNQPQHF TGTGCCAGCACCTCAGGCGGGTCCAGCAATCAGCCCCAGCATTTT TRBV12-3/TRBV12-4 many TRBJ1-5 .
CASGPGTGVIEQYF TGTGCTAGTGGTCCCGGGACAGGGGTCATAGAGCAGTACTTC TRBV12-5 many TRBJ2-7 TRBD1
CASSDSRAGVRNEQFF TGTGCCAGCAGCGATAGTAGAGCGGGGGTTCGCAATGAGCAGTTCTTC TRBV5-6 few TRBJ2-1 TRBD2
CASSNTQTGLTEQFF TGTGCCAGTAGTAACACCCAGACAGGGCTCACTGAGCAGTTCTTC TRBV19 . TRBJ2-1 TRBD1
CASSQIDSLYGYTF TGTGCCAGCAGCCAAATCGACAGTTTATATGGCTACACCTTC TRBV7-9 . TRBJ1-2 .
CSAARDLEAFF TGCAGCGCCGCTCGGGACCTCGAAGCTTTCTTT TRBV29-1 . TRBJ1-1 .
CASSTKQGNTEAFF TGTGCCAGCAGCACAAAACAGGGGAACACTGAAGCTTTCTTT TRBV7-9 . TRBJ1-1 .
CASKRQWVVKTQYF TGTGCCAGCAAAAGACAGTGGGTCGTTAAGACCCAGTACTTC TRBV28 . TRBJ2-5 .
CASSDGRYGLDEQFF TGTGCCAGCAGTGACGGCCGGTACGGACTGGACGAGCAGTTCTTC TRBV25-1 few TRBJ2-1 .
CASSPRANTGELFF TGTGCCAGCAGCCCCCGAGCGAACACCGGGGAGCTGTTTTTT TRBV7-6 . TRBJ2-2 .
CASSAPRGPTPGSYNEQFF TGTGCCAGCAGTGCTCCCAGGGGCCCTACCCCAGGCTCCTACAATGAGCAGTTCTTC TRBV25-1 many TRBJ2-1 .
CAISDSPTGADSGANVLTF TGTGCCATCAGTGACTCCCCTACAGGGGCAGACTCTGGGGCCAACGTCCTGACTTTC TRBV10-3 few TRBJ2-6 TRBD1
CASSLPTSTSGSYARGTQYF TGTGCCAGCAGCTTGCCAACCAGTACTAGCGGGTCTTATGCGCGGGGGACCCAGTACTTC TRBV11-2 . TRBJ2-5 TRBD2
CSARDPHRGSTEAFF TGCAGTGCTAGAGATCCCCACAGGGGGTCCACTGAAGCTTTCTTT TRBV20-1 . TRBJ1-1 TRBD1
CASSRTSGAYTDTQYF TGCGCCAGCAGTCGGACTAGCGGGGCCTACACAGATACGCAGTATTTT TRBV4-1 . TRBJ2-3 TRBD2
CASSVMASGDNEQFF TGTGCCAGCAGCGTAATGGCTAGCGGGGACAATGAGCAGTTCTTC TRBV9 few TRBJ2-1 TRBD2
CSARFYNEQFF TGCAGTGCTAGATTCTACAATGAGCAGTTCTTC TRBV20-1 . TRBJ2-1 .
CSVFGSSWTDTQYF TGCAGCGTTTTTGGAAGCTCTTGGACAGATACGCAGTATTTT TRBV29-1 few TRBJ2-3 .
CASSAALAKNIQYF TGTGCCAGCAGCGCGGCCTTAGCCAAAAACATTCAGTACTTC TRBV5-6 few TRBJ2-4 .
CASNPGSDGTQYF TGTGCCAGTAACCCCGGGAGCGATGGGACGCAGTATTTT TRBV19 many TRBJ2-3 .
CASSSRTATYSNQPQHF TGTGCCAGCAGCTCCCGGACGGCGACTTATAGCAATCAGCCCCAGCATTTT TRBV5-6 few TRBJ1-5 .
CASSLRGRDPTGELFF TGTGCCAGCAGTTTACGGGGAAGGGATCCCACCGGGGAGCTGTTTTTT TRBV27 . TRBJ2-2 .
CASAENLGGLDNEQFF TGTGCCAGCGCCGAAAACCTCGGGGGGTTAGACAATGAGCAGTTCTTC TRBV6-1 few TRBJ2-1 TRBD2
CASSAWTEGNTIYF TGTGCCAGCAGCGCCTGGACAGAGGGAAACACCATATATTTT TRBV9 . TRBJ1-3 .
CASSVTELDGYTF TGTGCCAGCAGTGTAACGGAACTAGATGGCTACACCTTC TRBV2 many TRBJ1-2 .
CAILKRGGKDEQFF TGTGCCATCCTGAAGCGGGGGGGCAAGGATGAGCAGTTCTTC TRBV7-9 few TRBJ2-1 TRBD2
CATRTGETEQFF TGTGCCACCAGGACAGGGGAGACTGAGCAGTTCTTC TRBV10-3 once TRBJ2-1 TRBD1
CSGRQGAHEQYF TGCAGCGGTCGACAGGGGGCTCACGAGCAGTACTTC TRBV29-1 . TRBJ2-7 TRBD1
CASSPGSETQYF TGTGCCAGCAGCCCTGGCTCCGAGACCCAGTACTTC TRBV12-3/TRBV12-4 many TRBJ2-5 .
CASSFLPTGGYNSPLHF TGCGCCAGCAGCTTTCTTCCGACAGGGGGCTATAATTCACCCCTCCACTTT TRBV5-1 . TRBJ1-6 TRBD1
CASSPGAGSHYGYTF TGTGCCAGCAGTCCTGGCGCAGGGTCCCACTATGGCTACACCTTC TRBV7-6 . TRBJ1-2 .
CASSVSPGGSYNEQFF TGTGCCAGCAGCGTTTCCCCAGGGGGCTCCTACAATGAGCAGTTCTTC TRBV11-2 few TRBJ2-1 TRBD1
CASRSLWANYGYTF TGTGCCAGCAGGAGCCTTTGGGCTAACTATGGCTACACCTTC TRBV27 . TRBJ1-2 .
CASSPSPPNQETQYF TGTGCCAGCAGTCCGTCCCCTCCAAACCAAGAGACCCAGTACTTC TRBV27 . TRBJ2-5 .
CASSGRDMWAFF TGTGCCAGCAGCGGCCGGGATATGTGGGCTTTCTTT TRBV7-9 . TRBJ1-1 .
CASSLTGSDTQYF TGTGCCAGCAGCTTAACAGGGAGCGATACGCAGTATTTT TRBV9 many TRBJ2-3 .
CASSLSQKRKVVSGLDTEAFF TGTGCCAGCAGTTTAAGTCAAAAGAGGAAAGTGGTTTCAGGGTTGGACACTGAAGCTTTCTTT TRBV12-3/TRBV12-4 many TRBJ1-1 .
CASSLFRGEQYF TGCGCCAGCAGCTTGTTTAGGGGCGAGCAGTACTTC TRBV5-1 many TRBJ2-7 .
CASSWPITDQHYNEQFF TGTGCCAGCAGTTGGCCGATCACAGACCAACACTACAATGAGCAGTTCTTC TRBV12-3/TRBV12-4 . TRBJ2-1 .